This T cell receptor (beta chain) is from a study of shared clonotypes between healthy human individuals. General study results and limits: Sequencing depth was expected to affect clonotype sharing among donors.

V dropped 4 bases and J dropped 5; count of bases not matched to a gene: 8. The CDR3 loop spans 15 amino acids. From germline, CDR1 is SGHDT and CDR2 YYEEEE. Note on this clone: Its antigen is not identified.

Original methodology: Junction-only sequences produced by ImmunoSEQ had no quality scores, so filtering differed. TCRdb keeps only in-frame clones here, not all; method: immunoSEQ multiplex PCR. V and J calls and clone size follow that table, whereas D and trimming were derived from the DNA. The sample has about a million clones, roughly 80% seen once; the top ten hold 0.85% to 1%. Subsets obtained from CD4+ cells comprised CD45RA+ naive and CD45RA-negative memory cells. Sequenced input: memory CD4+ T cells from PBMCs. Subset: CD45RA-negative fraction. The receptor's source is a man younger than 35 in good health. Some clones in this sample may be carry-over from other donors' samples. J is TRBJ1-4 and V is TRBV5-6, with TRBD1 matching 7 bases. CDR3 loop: CASSLGDRKNEKLFF. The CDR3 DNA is TGTGCCAGCAGCCTGGGGGACAGAAAGAATGAAAAACTGTTTTTT.